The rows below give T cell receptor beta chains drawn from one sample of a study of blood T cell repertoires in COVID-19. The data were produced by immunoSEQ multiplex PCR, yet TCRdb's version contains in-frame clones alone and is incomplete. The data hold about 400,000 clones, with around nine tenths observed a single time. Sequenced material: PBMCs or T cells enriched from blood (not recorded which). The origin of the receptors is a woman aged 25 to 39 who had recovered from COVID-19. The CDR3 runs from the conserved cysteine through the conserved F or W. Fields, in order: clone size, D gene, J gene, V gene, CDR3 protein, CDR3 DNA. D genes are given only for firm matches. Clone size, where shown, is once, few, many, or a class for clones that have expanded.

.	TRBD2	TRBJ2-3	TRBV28	CASIMTAGNTDTQYF	TGTGCCAGCATCATGACAGCGGGGAACACAGATACGCAGTATTTT
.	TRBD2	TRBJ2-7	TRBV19	CASSTEGGVSYEQYF	TGTGCCAGTAGTACCGAGGGAGGGGTCTCCTACGAGCAGTACTTC
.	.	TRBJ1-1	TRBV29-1	CSVNSPSNTEAFF	TGCAGCGTGAACAGCCCCTCGAACACTGAAGCTTTCTTT
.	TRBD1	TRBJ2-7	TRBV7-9	CASSPTGIYEQYF	TGTGCCAGCAGCCCGACAGGGATCTACGAGCAGTACTTC
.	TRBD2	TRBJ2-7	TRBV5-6	CASSLHGTSNHEQYF	TGTGCCAGCAGCCTCCACGGGACTAGCAACCACGAGCAGTACTTC
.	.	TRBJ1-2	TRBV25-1	CASSEAGVTHGYTF	TGTGCCAGCAGTGAGGCAGGGGTTACCCATGGCTACACCTTC
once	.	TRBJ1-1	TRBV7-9	CASSLIPSEAFF	TGTGCCAGCAGCTTAATTCCCTCTGAAGCTTTCTTT
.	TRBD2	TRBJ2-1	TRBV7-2	CASSLGGGAIYNEQFF	TGTGCCAGCAGCTTGGGCGGGGGGGCGATATACAATGAGCAGTTCTTC
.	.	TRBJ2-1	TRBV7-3	CASSLSKTGLGEQFF	TGTGCCAGCAGCTTAAGCAAAACGGGGTTAGGGGAGCAGTTCTTC
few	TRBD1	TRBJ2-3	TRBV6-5	CASSKGQGPDTQYF	TGTGCCAGCAGCAAAGGACAGGGCCCAGATACGCAGTATTTT
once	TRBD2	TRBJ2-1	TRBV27	CASSLKRDFPYNEQFF	TGTGCCAGCAGTTTAAAGCGGGACTTTCCCTACAATGAGCAGTTCTTC
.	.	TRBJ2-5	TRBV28	CASSPYRPQYQETQYF	TGTGCCAGCAGTCCCTACAGGCCGCAGTACCAAGAGACCCAGTACTTC
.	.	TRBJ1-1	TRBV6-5	CASSYSRGKAFF	TGTGCCAGCAGTTACTCGAGAGGGAAAGCTTTCTTT
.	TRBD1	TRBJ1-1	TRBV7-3	CASSLNGLTTGLHTEAFF	TGTGCCAGCAGCTTAAACGGCCTAACGACAGGGCTCCACACTGAAGCTTTCTTT
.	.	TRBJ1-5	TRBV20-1	CSASGVRGQPQHF	TGCAGTGCTAGTGGCGTAAGGGGTCAGCCCCAGCATTTT
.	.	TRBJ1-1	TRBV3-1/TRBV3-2	CASSLGAVQSEAFF	TGTGCCAGCAGCCTAGGCGCAGTACAGTCAGAAGCTTTCTTT
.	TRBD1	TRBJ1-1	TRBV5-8	CASRWTGETEAFF	TGTGCCAGCAGGTGGACAGGGGAGACTGAAGCTTTCTTT
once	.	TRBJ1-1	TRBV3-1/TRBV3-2	CASSQPTVNTEAFF	TGTGCCAGCAGCCAACCGACAGTGAACACTGAAGCTTTCTTT
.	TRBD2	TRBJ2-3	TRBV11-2	CASSTRGSGRADTQYF	TGTGCCAGCAGCACCCGGGGTAGCGGGAGGGCAGATACGCAGTATTTT
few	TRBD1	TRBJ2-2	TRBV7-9	CASSATGNRGGELFF	TGTGCCAGCAGCGCGACAGGGAATCGGGGCGGGGAGCTGTTTTTT
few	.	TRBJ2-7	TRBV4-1	CASSLQGDEQYF	TGCGCCAGCAGCCTACAGGGTGACGAGCAGTACTTC
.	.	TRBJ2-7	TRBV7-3	CASSLTGGTYEQYF	TGTGCCAGCAGCTTAACTGGCGGAACCTACGAGCAGTACTTC
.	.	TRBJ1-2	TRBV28	CASSSAGYGYTF	TGTGCCAGCAGTTCCGCAGGGTATGGCTACACCTTC
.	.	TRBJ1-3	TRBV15	CATSRDRGSGNTIYF	TGTGCCACCAGCAGAGATCGGGGCTCTGGAAACACCATATATTTT
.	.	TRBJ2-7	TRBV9	CASSVGLSYEQYF	TGTGCCAGCAGCGTTGGGCTTTCCTACGAGCAGTACTTC
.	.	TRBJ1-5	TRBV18	CASSLLGEQPQHF	TGTGCCAGCTCACTGCTCGGGGAACAGCCCCAGCATTTT
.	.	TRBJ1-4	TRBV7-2	CASRLQGSEKLFF	TGTGCCAGCAGATTACAGGGTTCTGAAAAACTGTTTTTT
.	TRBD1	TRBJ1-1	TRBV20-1	CSARTGWAFF	TGCAGTGCAAGGACAGGTTGGGCTTTCTTT
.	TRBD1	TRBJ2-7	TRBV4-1	CASSRNQGAYEQYF	TGCGCCAGCAGCCGCAATCAGGGGGCCTACGAGCAGTACTTC
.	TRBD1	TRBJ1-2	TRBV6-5	CATGTGTEIYGYTF	TGTGCCACCGGGACAGGCACCGAAATCTATGGCTACACCTTC
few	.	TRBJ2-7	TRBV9	CASSVGSFSYEQYF	TGTGCCAGCAGCGTAGGTAGCTTCTCCTACGAGCAGTACTTC
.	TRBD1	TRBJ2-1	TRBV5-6	CASSSDGTGSPNEQFF	TGTGCCAGCAGCTCCGACGGGACAGGGTCACCCAATGAGCAGTTCTTC
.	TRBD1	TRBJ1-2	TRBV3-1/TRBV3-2	CASSQRLQGAYGYTF	TGTGCCAGCAGCCAACGTTTACAGGGGGCCTATGGCTACACCTTC
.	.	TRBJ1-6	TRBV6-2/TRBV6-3	CASSRPGGFHF	TGTGCCAGCAGTCGGCCGGGGGGTTTCCACTTT
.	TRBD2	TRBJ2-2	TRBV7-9	CASSLRGGLFGELFF	TGTGCCAGCAGCTTGCGGGGGGGCCTTTTCGGGGAGCTGTTTTTT
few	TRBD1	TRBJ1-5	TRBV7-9	CASSLGTGALSPDQPQHF	TGTGCCAGCAGCTTAGGGACAGGGGCTCTTTCACCCGATCAGCCCCAGCATTTT